This is a list of T cell receptor beta chains from one sample in a study of post-analysis software for immune sequencing data. TCRdb recomputed calls from the PCR reads with MiXCR, one row per CDR3 protein. In the table there are some 450,000 distinct CDR3 sequences, under 55% of which are singletons. Specimen: blood. These receptors were taken from a girl under 18 with multiple sclerosis. The CDR3 runs from the conserved cysteine through the conserved F or W. Each record gives: J gene, V gene, D gene, CDR3 protein. D genes are given only for firm matches.

J: TRBJ2-4
V: TRBV20-1
D: .
CDR3: CSASQGGRNIQYF

J: .
V: TRBV12-3/TRBV12-4
D: TRBD1
CDR3: CASSRGQGWQATQYF

J: TRBJ1-5
V: TRBV28
D: TRBD1
CDR3: CASSPGGSQPQHF

J: TRBJ2-1
V: TRBV21-1
D: .
CDR3: CASSKVGAGQSNNEQFF

J: TRBJ2-7
V: TRBV20-1
D: TRBD1
CDR3: CSARRGGVEQYF

J: TRBJ1-4
V: TRBV12-3/TRBV12-4
D: TRBD1
CDR3: CASTQGGSNEKLFF

J: TRBJ2-7
V: TRBV10-3
D: .
CDR3: CAISESIRGLNEQYF

J: TRBJ1-2
V: TRBV2
D: .
CDR3: CASEGQGYGYTF

J: TRBJ1-1
V: TRBV7-2
D: TRBD1
CDR3: CASSLEGQVYTEAFF

J: TRBJ2-5
V: TRBV5-1
D: TRBD2
CDR3: CASSLALREGRQQETQYF

J: TRBJ1-2
V: TRBV11-2
D: .
CDR3: CASSLDAGRDGYTF

J: TRBJ2-7
V: TRBV5-1
D: .
CDR3: CASSFEPLSSYEQYF

J: TRBJ2-7
V: TRBV12-3/TRBV12-4
D: TRBD1
CDR3: CASSTSTGSEQYF

J: .
V: TRBV11-2
D: .
CDR3: CASSLEGPGGSYEQYF

J: TRBJ1-5
V: TRBV29-1
D: TRBD1
CDR3: CSVGEQGRQPQHF

J: TRBJ2-1
V: TRBV16
D: .
CDR3: CASSQYPLRSLYNEQFF

J: TRBJ2-4
V: TRBV7-8
D: .
CDR3: CASSLSFAEAKNIQYF

J: TRBJ2-7
V: TRBV3-1
D: TRBD2
CDR3: CASSRLAGGPFAYEQYF

J: TRBJ2-5
V: TRBV11-2
D: .
CDR3: CASSWRGRQETQYF

J: TRBJ2-1
V: TRBV10-2
D: TRBD2
CDR3: CASSEFPLADNEQFF

J: TRBJ2-1
V: TRBV13
D: TRBD2
CDR3: CASSSRGLADNEQFF

J: TRBJ2-7
V: TRBV7-7
D: .
CDR3: CASSLNRNYEQYF

J: TRBJ1-5
V: TRBV7-9
D: .
CDR3: CASSKSPDWIHQPQHF

J: TRBJ1-5
V: TRBV20-1
D: TRBD1
CDR3: CSARQGQYNQPQHF

J: TRBJ2-6
V: TRBV29-1
D: TRBD2
CDR3: CSVEDRGGGTGANVLTF

J: TRBJ2-7
V: TRBV27
D: .
CDR3: CASSYNGQALEQYF

J: TRBJ1-2
V: TRBV15
D: .
CDR3: CATSRDVTDSTF

J: .
V: TRBV9
D: .
CDR3: CASSVAGVGAYEQYF